This record covers a single T cell receptor beta chain. The target antigen is unknown. This CDR3 has 14 residues. Germline CDR1 reads MDHEN; CDR2 reads SYDVKM. Between the trimmed V and J ends, which lost 7 bases and 7 bases, there was a span of 16 bases. TCRdb re-called the reads with MiXCR, one entry per CDR3 protein. The sample lists about 490,000 distinct CDR3 sequences, approximately 25% occurring once. These data originate in a study of T cell repertoires in cytomegalovirus infection. Study context: Carrying CMV and the relevant HLA type showed in public TCR beta signatures. Overall study results and limits: Clonotype analysis showed dominance of the ex vivo response by HLA-C-restricted CMV-specific TCR beta clonotypes. Summed public TCR beta family frequency identified CMV carriers bearing the relevant HLA.

Material: PBMCs. This receptor was identified in a human donor in good health (CMV status not recorded). Some clones in this sample may be carry-over from other donors' samples. V usage is TRBV28 and J usage is TRBJ1-4, with D hard to call. The CDR3 spells CASMAPIASEKLFF. CDR3 nucleotides: TGTGCCAGCATGGCTCCGATAGCCAGTGAAAAACTGTTTTTT.